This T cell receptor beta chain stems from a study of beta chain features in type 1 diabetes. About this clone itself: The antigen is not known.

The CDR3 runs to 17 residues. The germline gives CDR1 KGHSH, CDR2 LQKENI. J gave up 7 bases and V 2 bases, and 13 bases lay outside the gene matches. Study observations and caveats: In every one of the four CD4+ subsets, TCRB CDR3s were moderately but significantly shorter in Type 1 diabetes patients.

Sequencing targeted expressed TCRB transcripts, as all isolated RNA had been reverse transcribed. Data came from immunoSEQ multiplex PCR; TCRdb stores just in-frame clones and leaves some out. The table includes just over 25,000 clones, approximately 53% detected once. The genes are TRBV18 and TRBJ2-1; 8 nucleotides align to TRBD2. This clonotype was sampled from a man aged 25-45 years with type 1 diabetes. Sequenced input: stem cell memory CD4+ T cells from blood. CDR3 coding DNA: TGTGCCAGCTCACCAACGCGCCCGGGACTAGTAGCGAATGAGCAGTTCTTC. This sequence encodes CASSPTRPGLVANEQFF.